One sample yielded the 10 T cell receptor beta chains listed below, sequenced in a study of blood T cells in healthy people across ages. Using a J-beta primer mix together with a sample-barcoded 5' primer, a second PCR was run for about 6 to 11 cycles. MiXCR, applied by TCRdb to the 5' RACE reads, yields one record per CDR3 protein. In the table there are about 1.4 million distinct CDR3 sequences, roughly 64% of which are singletons. Material: blood. Every receptor here comes from a man between 18 and 29 years old in good health.

The chain links TRBV12-3 or TRBV12-4 to TRBJ2-4; maybe TRBD2 (6 bases). The CDR3 loop spans 14 amino acids. V gave up 4 bases and J gave up 6 bases, with 13 bases separating them. Written as DNA, the CDR3 is TGTGCCAGCAGTTCAATCCAGGGAGGAAACATTCAGTACTTC. Amino acids: CASSSIQGGNIQYF.

CDR3 loop: CATSLNTDTDTQYF. The DNA for the CDR3 is TGTGCCACCAGTCTAAACACTGACACAGATACGCAGTATTTT. The rearrangement uses TRBV24-1 and TRBJ2-3, with D unresolved. The V and J ends lost 6 bases and 2 bases respectively, with 11 bases between them. The germline V gene has CDR1 KGHDR and CDR2 SFDVKD. This CDR3 spans 14 amino acids.

The V call is TRBV20-1, the J call TRBJ2-1, with 10 bases that match TRBD2. The CDR3 runs to 14 residues. Germline V gene sequence: CDR1 DFQATT, CDR2 SNEGSKA (reference sequence). The ends lost 5 bases at V and 8 bases at J; junction bases unmatched: 9. The CDR3 reads CSAAPGLAIDEQFF. DNA of the CDR3: TGCAGTGCTGCACCGGGACTAGCGATCGATGAGCAGTTCTTC.

V gene TRBV7-8 combines with J gene TRBJ1-2; perhaps TRBD1 as D (6 bases). Germline CDR1 reads SGHVS; CDR2 reads FQNEAQ. With 8 bases removed from V and 1 base from J, the gap between germline ends came to 23 bases. The CDR3 is 17 amino acids. CDR3 in DNA: TGTGCCAGCTTTCCCATCAGATGGGGGCTCTATAACTATGGCTACACCTTC. Amino acid sequence: CASFPIRWGLYNYGYTF. Variable domain in full (rest from reference TRBV7-8 and TRBJ1-2): GAGVSQSPRYKVAKRGQDVALRCDPISGHVSLFWYQQALGQGPEFLTYFQNEAQLDKSGLPSDRFFAERPEGSVSTLKIQRTQQEDSAVYLCASFPIRWGLYNYGYTFGSGTRLTVV.

The chain has TRBV29-1 and TRBJ1-1; TRBD1 matches at 7 bases. Germline V gene data show CDR1 as SQVTM and CDR2 as ANQGSEA. There are 15 residues in the CDR3. Unmatched junction bases numbered 8, after V lost 0 bases and J lost 4 bases. In nucleotides, the CDR3 is TGCAGCGTTGAAGATCCTAGGGGACAGAGCACTGAAGCTTTCTTT. Protein product: CSVEDPRGQSTEAFF.

This sequence joins TRBV25-1 and TRBJ2-7; D not certain. The CDR3 spans 11 residues. Germline V lookup: CDR1 MGHDK, CDR2 SYGVNS. Trimming cost V 5 bases and J 7 bases, with 9 bases left between them. The CDR3 DNA reads TGTGCCAGCAGTAGTTGGAGAGAGCAGTACTTC. Protein product: CASSSWREQYF.

The chain couples TRBV15 to TRBJ2-4; possibly TRBD2 for D (5 bases). Trimming stripped 2 bases from V and 9 bases from J, with 11 bases between. The germline V gene has CDR1 LNHNV and CDR2 YYDKDF (reference sequence). There are 13 residues in the CDR3. As DNA, the CDR3 is TGTGCCACCAGCAGACGACGGGAAGCCATTCAGTACTTC. It is translated as CATSRRREAIQYF.

There are a few counts of this clonotype. This sequence joins TRBV10-3 and TRBJ2-7; D is possibly TRBD1 or TRBD2 (5 bases each). Germline V CDR1 and CDR2: ENHRY, SYGVKD. Between the trimmed V and J ends, which lost 5 bases and 3 bases, there was a span of 11 bases. The CDR3 covers 13 residues. CDR3 nucleotides: TGTGCCATCAGTACCGGGACGGACTACGAGCAGTACTTC. As protein: CAISTGTDYEQYF.

This rearrangement joins TRBV12-3 or TRBV12-4 to TRBJ1-1; D gene uncertain. This CDR3 has 13 amino acids. V was cut by 3 bases and J by 6 bases, with 11 bases left in between. CDR3 nucleotide sequence: TGTGCCAGCAGTTTTAGGGTCCCAGCTGAAGCTTTCTTT. Translation gives CASSFRVPAEAFF.

The chain carries TRBV19 and TRBJ2-5, with 8 bases identical to TRBD1. Germline loops: CDR1 LNHDA, CDR2 SQIVND (reference sequence). The CDR3 is made up of 14 amino acids. V dropped 4 bases and J dropped 6; count of bases not matched to a gene: 7. CDR3: CASSRDRTDQTQYF. The CDR3 DNA reads TGTGCCAGTAGTAGGGACAGGACCGATCAGACCCAGTACTTC.